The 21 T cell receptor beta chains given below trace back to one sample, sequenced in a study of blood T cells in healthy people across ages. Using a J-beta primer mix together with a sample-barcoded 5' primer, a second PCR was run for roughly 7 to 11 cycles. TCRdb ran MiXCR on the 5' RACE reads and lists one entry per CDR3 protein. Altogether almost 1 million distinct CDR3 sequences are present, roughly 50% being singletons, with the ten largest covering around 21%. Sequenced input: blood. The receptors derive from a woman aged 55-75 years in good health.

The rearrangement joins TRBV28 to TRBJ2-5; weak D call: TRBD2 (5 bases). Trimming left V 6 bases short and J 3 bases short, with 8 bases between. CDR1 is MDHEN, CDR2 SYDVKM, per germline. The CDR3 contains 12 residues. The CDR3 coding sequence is TGTGCCAGCAGGGAGAGGGAAGAGACCCAGTACTTC. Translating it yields CASREREETQYF.

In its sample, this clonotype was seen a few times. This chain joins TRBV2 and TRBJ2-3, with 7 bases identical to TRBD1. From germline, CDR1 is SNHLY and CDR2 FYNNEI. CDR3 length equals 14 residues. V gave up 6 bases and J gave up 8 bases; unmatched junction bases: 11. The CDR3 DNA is TGTGCCAGCAGGGCGGCGCCGACAGGGTCTACGCAGTATTTT. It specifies CASRAAPTGSTQYF.

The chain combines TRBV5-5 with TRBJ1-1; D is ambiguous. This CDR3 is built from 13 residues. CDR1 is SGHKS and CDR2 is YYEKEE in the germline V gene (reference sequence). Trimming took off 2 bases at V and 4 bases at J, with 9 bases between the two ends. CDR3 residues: CASSFWMGTEAFF. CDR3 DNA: TGTGCCAGCAGCTTCTGGATGGGCACTGAAGCTTTCTTT.

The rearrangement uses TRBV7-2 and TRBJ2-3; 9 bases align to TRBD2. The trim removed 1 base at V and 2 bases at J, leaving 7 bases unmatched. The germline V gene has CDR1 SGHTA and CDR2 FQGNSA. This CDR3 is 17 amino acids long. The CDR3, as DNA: TGTGCCAGCAGCTTAGATTGGGCGGGGGGGTACACAGATACGCAGTATTTT. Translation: CASSLDWAGGYTDTQYF. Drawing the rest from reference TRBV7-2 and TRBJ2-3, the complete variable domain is GAGVSQSPSNKVTEKGKDVELRCDPISGHTALYWYRQSLGQGLEFLIYFQGNSAPDKSGLPSDRFSAERTGGSVSTLTIQRTQQEDSAVYLCASSLDWAGGYTDTQYFGPGTRLTVL.

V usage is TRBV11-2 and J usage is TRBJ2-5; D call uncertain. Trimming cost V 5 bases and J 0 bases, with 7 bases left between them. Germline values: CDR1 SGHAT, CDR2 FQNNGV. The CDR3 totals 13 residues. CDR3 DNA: TGTGCCAGCAGCATCGGGTACCAAGAGACCCAGTACTTC. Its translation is CASSIGYQETQYF. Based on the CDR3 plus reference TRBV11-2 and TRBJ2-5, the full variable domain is EAGVAQSPRYKIIEKRQSVAFWCNPISGHATLYWYQQILGQGPKLLIQFQNNGVVDDSQLPKDRFSAERLKGVDSTLKIQPAKLEDSAVYLCASSIGYQETQYFGPGTRLLVL.

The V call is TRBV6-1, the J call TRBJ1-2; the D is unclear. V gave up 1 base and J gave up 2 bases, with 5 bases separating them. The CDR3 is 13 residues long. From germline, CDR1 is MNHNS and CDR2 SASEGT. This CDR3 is CASSEVRNYGYTF. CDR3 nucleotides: TGTGCCAGCAGTGAAGTCAGAAACTATGGCTACACCTTC.

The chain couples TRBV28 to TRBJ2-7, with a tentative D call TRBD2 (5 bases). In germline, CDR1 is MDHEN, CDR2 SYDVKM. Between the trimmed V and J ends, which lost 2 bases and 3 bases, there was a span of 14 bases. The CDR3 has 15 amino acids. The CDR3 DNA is TGTGCCAGCAGTTTAAGCGGCACAACAAACTACGAGCAGTACTTC. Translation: CASSLSGTTNYEQYF.

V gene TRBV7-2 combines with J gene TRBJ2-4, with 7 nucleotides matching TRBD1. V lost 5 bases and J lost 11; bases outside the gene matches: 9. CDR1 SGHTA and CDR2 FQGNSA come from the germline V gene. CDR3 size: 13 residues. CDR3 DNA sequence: TGTGCCAGCAGCAATCGACAGGGTTCGGTTCAGTACTTC. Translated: CASSNRQGSVQYF. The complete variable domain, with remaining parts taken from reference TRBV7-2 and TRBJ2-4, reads GAGVSQSPSNKVTEKGKDVELRCDPISGHTALYWYRQSLGQGLEFLIYFQGNSAPDKSGLPSDRFSAERTGGSVSTLTIQRTQQEDSAVYLCASSNRQGSVQYFGAGTRLSVL.

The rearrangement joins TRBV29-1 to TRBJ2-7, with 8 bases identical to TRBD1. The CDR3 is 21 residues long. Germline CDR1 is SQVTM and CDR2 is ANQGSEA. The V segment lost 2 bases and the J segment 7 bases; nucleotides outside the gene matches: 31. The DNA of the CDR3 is TGCAGCGTTGAATTGATCCCGGAGTGGCAGGGGGCCGAGGCGGGCTACAATGAGCAGTACTTC. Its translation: CSVELIPEWQGAEAGYNEQYF.

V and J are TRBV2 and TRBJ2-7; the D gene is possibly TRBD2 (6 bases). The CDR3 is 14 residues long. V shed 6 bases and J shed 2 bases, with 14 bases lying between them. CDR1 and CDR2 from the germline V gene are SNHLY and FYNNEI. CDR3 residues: CASSRLTSPYEQYF. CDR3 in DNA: TGTGCCAGCAGCCGTCTAACTAGCCCCTACGAGCAGTACTTC.

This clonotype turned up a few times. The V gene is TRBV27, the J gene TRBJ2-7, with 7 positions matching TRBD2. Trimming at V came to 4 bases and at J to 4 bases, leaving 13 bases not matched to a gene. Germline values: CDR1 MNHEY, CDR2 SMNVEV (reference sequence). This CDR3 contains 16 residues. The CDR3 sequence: CASSYSPTASGYEQYF. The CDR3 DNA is TGTGCCAGCAGTTATTCTCCAACGGCTAGCGGATACGAGCAGTACTTC.

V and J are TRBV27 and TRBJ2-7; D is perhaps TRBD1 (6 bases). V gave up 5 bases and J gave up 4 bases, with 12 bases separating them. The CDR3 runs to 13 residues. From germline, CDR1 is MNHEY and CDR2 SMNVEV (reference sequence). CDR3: CASSMTGSYEQYF. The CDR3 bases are TGTGCCAGCAGTATGACAGGATCGTACGAGCAGTACTTC.

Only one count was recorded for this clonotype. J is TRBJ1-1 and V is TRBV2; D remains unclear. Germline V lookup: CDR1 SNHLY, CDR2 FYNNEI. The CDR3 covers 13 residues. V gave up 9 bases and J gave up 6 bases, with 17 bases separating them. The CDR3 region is CASRVSVLAEAFF. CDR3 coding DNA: TGTGCCAGTAGGGTATCTGTTTTGGCTGAAGCTTTCTTT.

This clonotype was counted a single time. CDR3 DNA sequence: TGTGCCAGCAGGACTTTTGGGACCTACGAGCAGTACTTC. Protein: CASRTFGTYEQYF. The rearrangement uses TRBV7-2 and TRBJ2-4, with D uncertain. The J call may be faulty, since TRBJ2-7 better matches the DNA end. Germline V gives CDR1 SGHTA, CDR2 FQGNSA. This CDR3 spans 13 amino acids.

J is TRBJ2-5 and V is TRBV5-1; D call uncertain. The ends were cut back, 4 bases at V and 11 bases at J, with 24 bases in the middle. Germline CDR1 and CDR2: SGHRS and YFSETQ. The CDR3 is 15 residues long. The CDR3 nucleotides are TGCGCCAGCAGCCCCGATGGGCTTGCACTCAATGAGCAGTACTTC. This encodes CASSPDGLALNEQYF.

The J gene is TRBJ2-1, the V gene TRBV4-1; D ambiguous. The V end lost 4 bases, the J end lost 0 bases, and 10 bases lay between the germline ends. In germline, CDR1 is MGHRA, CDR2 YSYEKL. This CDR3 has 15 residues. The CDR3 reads CASSPLGSSYNEQFF. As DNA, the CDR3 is TGCGCCAGCAGCCCGTTGGGTAGCTCCTACAATGAGCAGTTCTTC.

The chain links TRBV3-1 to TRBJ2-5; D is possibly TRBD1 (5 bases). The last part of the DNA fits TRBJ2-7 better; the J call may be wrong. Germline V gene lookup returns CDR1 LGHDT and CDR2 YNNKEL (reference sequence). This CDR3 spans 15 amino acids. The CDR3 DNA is TGTGCCAGCAGCCTTCTACCTGGGGCCTACTACGAGCAGTACTTC. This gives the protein CASSLLPGAYYEQYF.

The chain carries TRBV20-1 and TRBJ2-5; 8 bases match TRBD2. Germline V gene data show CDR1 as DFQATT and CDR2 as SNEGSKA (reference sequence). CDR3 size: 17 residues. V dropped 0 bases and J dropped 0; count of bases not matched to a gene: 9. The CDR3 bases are TGCAGTGCTAGAGAATCCAAGGTAGCGGGGCACCAAGAGACCCAGTACTTC. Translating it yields CSARESKVAGHQETQYF.

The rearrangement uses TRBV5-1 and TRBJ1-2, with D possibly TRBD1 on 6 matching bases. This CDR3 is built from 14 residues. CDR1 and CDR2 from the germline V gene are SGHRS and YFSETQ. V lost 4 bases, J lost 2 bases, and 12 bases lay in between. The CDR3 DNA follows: TGCGCCAGCAGCCCTGGGACAACCAACTATGGCTACACCTTC. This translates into CASSPGTTNYGYTF.

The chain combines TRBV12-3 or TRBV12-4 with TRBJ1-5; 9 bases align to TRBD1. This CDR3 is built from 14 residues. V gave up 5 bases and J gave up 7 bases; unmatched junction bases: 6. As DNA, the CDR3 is TGTGCCAGCAGTCAGGGACAGGGAAAGCAGCCCCAGCATTTT. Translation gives CASSQGQGKQPQHF.

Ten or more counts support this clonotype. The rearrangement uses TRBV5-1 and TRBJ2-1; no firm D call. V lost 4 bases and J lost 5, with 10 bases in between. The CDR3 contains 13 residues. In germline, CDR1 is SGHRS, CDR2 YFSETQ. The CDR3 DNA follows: TGCGCCAGCAGCGTGGGTACCAACAATGAGCAGTTCTTC. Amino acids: CASSVGTNNEQFF.